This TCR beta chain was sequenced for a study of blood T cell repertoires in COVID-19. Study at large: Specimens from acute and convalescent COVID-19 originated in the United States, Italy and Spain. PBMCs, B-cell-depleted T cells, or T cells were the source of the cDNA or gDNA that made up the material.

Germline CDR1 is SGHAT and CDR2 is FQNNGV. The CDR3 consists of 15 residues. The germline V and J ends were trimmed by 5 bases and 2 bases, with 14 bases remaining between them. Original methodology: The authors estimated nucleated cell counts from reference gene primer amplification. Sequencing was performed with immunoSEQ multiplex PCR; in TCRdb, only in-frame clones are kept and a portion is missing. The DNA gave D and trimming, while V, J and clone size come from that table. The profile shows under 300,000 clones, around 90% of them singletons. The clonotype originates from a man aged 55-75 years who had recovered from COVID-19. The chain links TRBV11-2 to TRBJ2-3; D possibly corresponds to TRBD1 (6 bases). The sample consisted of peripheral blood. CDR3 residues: CASSTWDTNTDTQYF. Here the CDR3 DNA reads TGTGCCAGCAGCACCTGGGACACGAACACAGATACGCAGTATTTT.